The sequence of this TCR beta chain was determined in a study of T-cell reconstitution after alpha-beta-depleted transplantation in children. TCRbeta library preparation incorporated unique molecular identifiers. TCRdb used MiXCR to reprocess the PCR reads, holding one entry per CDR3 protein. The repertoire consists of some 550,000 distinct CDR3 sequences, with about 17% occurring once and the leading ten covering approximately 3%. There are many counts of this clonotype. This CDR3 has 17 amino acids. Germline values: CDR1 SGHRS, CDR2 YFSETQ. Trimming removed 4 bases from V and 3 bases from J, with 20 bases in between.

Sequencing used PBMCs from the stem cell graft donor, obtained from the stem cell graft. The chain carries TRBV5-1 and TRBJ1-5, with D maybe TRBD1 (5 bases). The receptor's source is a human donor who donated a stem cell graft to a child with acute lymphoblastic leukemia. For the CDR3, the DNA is TGCGCCAGCAGCCTTTACCCACAAGGGGTAAACAATCAGCCCCAGCATTTT. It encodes CASSLYPQGVNNQPQHF. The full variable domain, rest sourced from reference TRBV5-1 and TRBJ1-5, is KAGVTQTPRYLIKTRGQQVTLSCSPISGHRSVSWYQQTPGQGLQFLFEYFSETQRNKGNFPGRFSGRQFSNSRSEMNVSTLELGDSALYLCASSLYPQGVNNQPQHFGDGTRLSIL.